This record concerns one T cell receptor beta chain sequence. With constant-segment primers, 5'RACE yielded cDNA libraries of TCR alpha and TCR beta that carried sample barcodes and UMIs. MiXCR, applied by TCRdb to the 5' RACE reads, yields one record per CDR3 protein. The table records more than 300,000 distinct CDR3 sequences, 20% of them present only once. These data belong to a study of T-cell memory formation after mild COVID-19. This CDR3 contains 15 residues. The V and J ends lost 1 base and 1 base, in that order; junction bases with no gene match: 3. Germline values: CDR1 LGHNA, CDR2 YSLEER. The chain uses TRBV4-3 and TRBJ2-5; 7 bases match TRBD2. The sequence was obtained from a young man who had mild COVID-19 (a few samples of this study predate the infection). Cell type and time point are not known. The specimen sequenced was PBMCs or a T cell subset sorted from them (not recorded which). The CDR3 loop is CASSQGGLGQETQYF. The CDR3 nucleotides are TGCGCCAGCAGCCAAGGAGGACTAGGCCAAGAGACCCAGTACTTC.